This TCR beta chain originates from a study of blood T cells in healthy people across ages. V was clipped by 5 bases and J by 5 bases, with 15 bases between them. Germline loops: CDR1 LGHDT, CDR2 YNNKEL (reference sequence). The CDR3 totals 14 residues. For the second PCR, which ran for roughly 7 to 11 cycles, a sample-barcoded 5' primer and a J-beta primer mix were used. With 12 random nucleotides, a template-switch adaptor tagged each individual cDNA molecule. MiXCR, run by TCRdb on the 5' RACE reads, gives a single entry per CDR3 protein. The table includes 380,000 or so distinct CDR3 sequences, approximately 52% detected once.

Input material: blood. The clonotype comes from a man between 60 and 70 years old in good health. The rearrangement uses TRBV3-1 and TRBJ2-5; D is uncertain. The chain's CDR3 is CASSRRPGPETQYF. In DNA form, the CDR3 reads TGTGCCAGCAGCAGACGACCCGGACCGGAGACCCAGTACTTC.